The 9 T cell receptor beta chains given below trace back to one sample, sequenced in a study of blood T cells in healthy people across ages. Alongside a J-beta primer mix, a sample-barcoded 5' primer served in a second PCR lasting about 7 to 11 cycles. TCRdb processed the 5' RACE reads anew with MiXCR; each CDR3 protein has one entry. The sample has almost 550,000 distinct CDR3 sequences; 24% are singletons. These data also formed part of another study, on T cells of mothers and their children.

The sample consisted of blood. Receptors originate from a boy between 10 and 17 years old in good health.

The chain carries TRBV19 and TRBJ2-2, with 10 bases fitting TRBD1. From germline, CDR1 is LNHDA and CDR2 SQIVND (reference sequence). V dropped 7 bases and J dropped 6; count of bases not matched to a gene: 8. This CDR3 region has 15 residues. CDR3 DNA: TGTGCCAGTACCCAACCTGGGACAGGGGCCGGGGAGCTGTTTTTT. Its translation is CASTQPGTGAGELFF.

The V call is TRBV9, the J call TRBJ2-3; unclear D gene. CDR1 is SGDLS, CDR2 YYNGEE, per germline. The CDR3 loop spans 12 amino acids. Trimming took 1 base from V and 5 from J, leaving 5 bases between them. CDR3 coding DNA: TGTGCCAGCAGCGTATATGAAGATACGCAGTATTTT. Translation gives CASSVYEDTQYF.

This clonotype was seen a handful of times. The chain is built from TRBV6-2 or TRBV6-3 and TRBJ2-5; tentatively, D is TRBD1 (5 bases). V was pared by 6 bases and J by 0 bases, with 20 bases between. The CDR3 length is 17 residues. Germline V gene data show CDR1 as MNHEY and CDR2 as SVGEGT. The CDR3 bases are TGTGCCAGCAGAACAACGCAGGGTTCAGTTTACCAAGAGACCCAGTACTTC. Translated, it gives CASRTTQGSVYQETQYF.

Comments on this clonotype: Germline and junction disagree at one end, which may indicate a read error. This chain uses TRBV24-1 with TRBJ2-2, with 13 bases aligning to TRBD2. CDR3 length: 16 residues. Germline CDR1 KGHDR, CDR2 SFDVKD. CDR3 DNA: TGTGCCACCAGCAGGACTAGCGGGGGAGTCACCGGGGAGCCGTTTTTT. This codes for CATSRTSGGVTGEPFF.

The chain carries TRBV2 and TRBJ2-1; TRBD2 aligns across 9 bases. Per germline, CDR1 SNHLY and CDR2 FYNNEI. V gave up 5 bases and J gave up 3 bases; unmatched junction bases: 5. The CDR3 runs to 15 residues. CDR3 in amino acids: CASSMREGHYNEQFF. The DNA for the CDR3 is TGTGCCAGCAGTATGCGGGAGGGCCACTACAATGAGCAGTTCTTC. The full variable domain, in which reference TRBV2 and TRBJ2-1 provide the parts outside the CDR3, is EPEVTQTPSHQVTQMGQEVILRCVPISNHLYFYWYRQILGQKVEFLVSFYNNEISEKSEIFDDQFSVERPDGSNFTLKIRSTKLEDSAMYFCASSMREGHYNEQFFGPGTRLTVL.

There are many counts of this clonotype. The chain joins TRBV29-1 to TRBJ2-4, with 13 bases lining up with TRBD2. The CDR3 totals 14 residues. The germline gives CDR1 SQVTM, CDR2 ANQGSEA. V shed 7 bases, J shed 16 bases, and the junction held 16 bases outside the gene matches. CDR3 amino acids: CSASGGTSGALPYF. The CDR3 DNA is TGCAGCGCCTCCGGTGGGACTAGCGGGGCCCTCCCATACTTC.

The rearrangement joins TRBV12-3 or TRBV12-4 to TRBJ2-5, with D perhaps assigned TRBD1 or TRBD2 (5 bases each). Trimming stripped 5 bases from V and 0 bases from J, with 10 bases between. CDR3 length: 14 residues. CDR3 protein: CASSGGVYQETQYF. The CDR3 DNA sequence: TGTGCCAGCAGTGGGGGAGTGTACCAAGAGACCCAGTACTTC.

A few counts support this clonotype. The chain joins TRBV4-2 to TRBJ1-2, with 10 bases matching TRBD1. V lost 4 bases and J lost 6; bases outside the gene matches: 11. The CDR3 sequence is 16 residues long. The germline CDR1 and CDR2 sequences are LGHNA and YNFKEQ. The CDR3: CASSRGAGDRGNGYTF. CDR3 in DNA: TGTGCCAGCAGCCGAGGGGCCGGGGACAGGGGAAATGGCTACACCTTC.

V and J are TRBV11-2 and TRBJ2-2; D unresolved. V was pared by 0 bases and J by 0 bases, with 11 bases between. This CDR3 is built from 17 residues. The germline CDR1 and CDR2 sequences are SGHAT and FQNNGV. The CDR3 here is CASSLEYGGPNTGELFF. The CDR3 bases are TGTGCCAGCAGCTTAGAGTATGGCGGACCGAACACCGGGGAGCTGTTTTTT.